Below, 3 T cell receptor beta chains from the same sample are listed, as sequenced in a study of CD8 T cells in ankylosing spondylitis. TCRdb re-called the 5' RACE reads through MiXCR, storing one row per CDR3 protein. This table has some 250,000 distinct CDR3 sequences, around 7.8% appearing once. The sequencing input was blood, either unsorted or a sorted T cell fraction (not recorded which). These receptors all stem from a male donor with ankylosing spondylitis or in good health (not recorded which).

This clonotype was seen a few times. The rearrangement uses TRBV6-2 or TRBV6-3 and TRBJ2-2, with D unresolved. Trimming shortened V by 3 bases and J by 5 bases, and 7 bases separated the two germline ends. The germline V gene has CDR1 MNHEY and CDR2 SVGEGT. This CDR3 is built from 13 residues. CDR3 loop: CASSYTETGELFF. Here the CDR3 DNA reads TGTGCCAGCAGTTATACGGAGACCGGGGAGCTGTTTTTT.

This clonotype was seen at least ten times. This chain uses TRBV2 with TRBJ1-4; perhaps TRBD1 as D (6 bases). This CDR3 spans 16 amino acids. In germline, CDR1 is SNHLY, CDR2 FYNNEI. V shed 2 bases and J shed 2 bases, with 12 bases lying between them. In DNA, the CDR3 is TGTGCCAGCAGTGAATCAGGGGTACGGACTAATGAAAAACTGTTTTTT. This sequence encodes CASSESGVRTNEKLFF.

This clonotype was observed a handful of times. The V call is TRBV20-1, the J call TRBJ2-2; 7 nucleotides line up with TRBD1. CDR3 length equals 13 residues. The V gene's germline CDR1 is DFQATT and CDR2 SNEGSKA (reference sequence). J was trimmed by 5 bases and V by 4 bases; bases with no gene match: 4. DNA for the CDR3: TGCAGTGCTACCAGGGGGTGGACCGGGGAGCTGTTTTTT. Translated, it gives CSATRGWTGELFF.